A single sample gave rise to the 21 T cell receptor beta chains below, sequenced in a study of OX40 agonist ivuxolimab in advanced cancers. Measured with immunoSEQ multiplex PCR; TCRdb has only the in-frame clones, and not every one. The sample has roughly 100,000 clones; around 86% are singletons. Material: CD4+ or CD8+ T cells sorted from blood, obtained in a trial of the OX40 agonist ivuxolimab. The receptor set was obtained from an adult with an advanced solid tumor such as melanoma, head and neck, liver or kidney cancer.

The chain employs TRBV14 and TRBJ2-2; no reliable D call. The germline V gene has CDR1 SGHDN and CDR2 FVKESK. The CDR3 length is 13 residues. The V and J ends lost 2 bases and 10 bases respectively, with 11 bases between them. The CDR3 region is CASSQQTNTELFF. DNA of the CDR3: TGTGCCAGCAGCCAACAGACAAATACGGAGCTGTTTTTT.

The CDR3, as DNA: TGTGCCAGCAGCTGGGGAGATTCTGGAAACACCATATATTTT. Protein sequence: CASSWGDSGNTIYF. J is TRBJ1-3 and V is TRBV5-6; unclear D gene. Trimming stripped 3 bases from V and 1 base from J, with 8 bases between. The germline V gene encodes CDR1 SGHDT and CDR2 YYEEEE. The CDR3 covers 14 residues.

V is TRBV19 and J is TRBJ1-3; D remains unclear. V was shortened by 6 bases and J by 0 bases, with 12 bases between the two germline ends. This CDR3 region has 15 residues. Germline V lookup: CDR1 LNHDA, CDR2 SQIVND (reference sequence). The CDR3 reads CASRSTFLSGNTIYF. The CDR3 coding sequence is TGTGCCAGTAGATCGACATTCCTCTCTGGAAACACCATATATTTT.

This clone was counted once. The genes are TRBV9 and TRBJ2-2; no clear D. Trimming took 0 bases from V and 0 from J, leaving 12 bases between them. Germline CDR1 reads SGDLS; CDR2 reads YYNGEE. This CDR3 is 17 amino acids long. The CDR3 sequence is CASSVELWQANTGELFF. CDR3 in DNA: TGTGCCAGCAGCGTAGAATTGTGGCAGGCGAACACCGGGGAGCTGTTTTTT. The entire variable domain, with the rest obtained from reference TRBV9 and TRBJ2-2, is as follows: DSGVTQTPKHLITATGQRVTLRCSPRSGDLSVYWYQQSLDQGLQFLIQYYNGEERAKGNILERFSAQQFPDLHSELNLSSLELGDSALYFCASSVELWQANTGELFFGEGSRLTVL.

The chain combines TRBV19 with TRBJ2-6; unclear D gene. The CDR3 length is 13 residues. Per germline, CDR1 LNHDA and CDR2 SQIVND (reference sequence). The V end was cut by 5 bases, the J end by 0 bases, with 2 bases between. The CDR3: CASSDSGANVLTF. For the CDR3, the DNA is TGTGCCAGTAGTGACTCTGGGGCCAACGTCCTGACTTTC.

The CDR3 nucleotides read TGTGCCAGCAGCTCTTGGACCAGACCTACTAGCACAGATACGCAGTATTTT. It translates to CASSSWTRPTSTDTQYF. The V gene is TRBV7-6, the J gene TRBJ2-3, with D uncertain. Trimming removed 4 bases at V and 0 bases at J, with 17 bases between. The CDR3 sequence is 17 residues long. Looked up from germline, CDR1 is SGHVS and CDR2 is FNYEAQ. Drawing the rest from reference TRBV7-6 and TRBJ2-3, the complete variable domain is GAGVSQSPRYKVTKRGQDVALRCDPISGHVSLYWYRQALGQGPEFLTYFNYEAQQDKSGLPNDRFSAERPEGSISTLTIQRTEQRDSAMYRCASSSWTRPTSTDTQYFGPGTRLTVL.

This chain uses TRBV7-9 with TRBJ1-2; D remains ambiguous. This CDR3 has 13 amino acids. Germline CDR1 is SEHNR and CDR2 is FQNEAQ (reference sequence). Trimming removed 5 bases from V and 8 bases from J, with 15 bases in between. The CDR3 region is CASSRPGPRGYTF. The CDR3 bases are TGTGCCAGCAGCCGTCCTGGACCCCGGGGCTACACCTTC.

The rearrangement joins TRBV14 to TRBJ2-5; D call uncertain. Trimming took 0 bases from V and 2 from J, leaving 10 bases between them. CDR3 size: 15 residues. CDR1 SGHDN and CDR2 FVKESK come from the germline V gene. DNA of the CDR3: TGTGCCAGCAGCCAAGATCTGCACGGTCAAGAGACCCAGTACTTC. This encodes CASSQDLHGQETQYF. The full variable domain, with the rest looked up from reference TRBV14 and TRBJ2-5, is EAGVTQFPSHSVIEKGQTVTLRCDPISGHDNLYWYRRVMGKEIKFLLHFVKESKQDESGMPNNRFLAERTGGTYSTLKVQPAELEDSGVYFCASSQDLHGQETQYFGPGTRLLVL.

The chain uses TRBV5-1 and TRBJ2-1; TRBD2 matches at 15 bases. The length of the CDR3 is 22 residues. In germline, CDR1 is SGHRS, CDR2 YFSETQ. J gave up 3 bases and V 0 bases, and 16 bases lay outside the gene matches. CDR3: CASSLGPTGTSGGIGVYNEQFF. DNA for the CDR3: TGCGCCAGCAGCTTGGGGCCTACCGGGACTAGCGGGGGGATCGGAGTCTACAATGAGCAGTTCTTC.

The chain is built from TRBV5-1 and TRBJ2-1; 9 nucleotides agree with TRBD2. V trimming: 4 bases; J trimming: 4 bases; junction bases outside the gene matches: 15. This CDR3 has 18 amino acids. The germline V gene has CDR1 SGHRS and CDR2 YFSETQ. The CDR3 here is CASSPVGRGGRVYNEQFF. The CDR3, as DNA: TGCGCCAGCAGCCCCGTGGGGCGGGGGGGCCGAGTTTACAATGAGCAGTTCTTC.

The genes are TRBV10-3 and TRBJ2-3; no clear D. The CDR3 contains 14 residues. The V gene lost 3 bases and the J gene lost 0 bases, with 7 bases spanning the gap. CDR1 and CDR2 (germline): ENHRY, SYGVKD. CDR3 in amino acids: CAISERESTDTQYF. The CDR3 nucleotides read TGTGCCATCAGTGAAAGGGAAAGCACAGATACGCAGTATTTT.

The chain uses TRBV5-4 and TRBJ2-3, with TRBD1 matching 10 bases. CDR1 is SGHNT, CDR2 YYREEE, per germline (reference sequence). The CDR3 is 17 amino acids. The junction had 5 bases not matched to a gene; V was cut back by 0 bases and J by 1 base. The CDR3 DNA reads TGTGCCAGCAGCTTGGAACGGGACAGGGGACGCACAGATACGCAGTATTTT. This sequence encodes CASSLERDRGRTDTQYF. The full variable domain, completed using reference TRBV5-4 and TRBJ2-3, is ETGVTQSPTHLIKTRGQQVTLRCSSQSGHNTVSWYQQALGQGPQFIFQYYREEENGRGNFPPRFSGLQFPNYSSELNVNALELDDSALYLCASSLERDRGRTDTQYFGPGTRLTVL.

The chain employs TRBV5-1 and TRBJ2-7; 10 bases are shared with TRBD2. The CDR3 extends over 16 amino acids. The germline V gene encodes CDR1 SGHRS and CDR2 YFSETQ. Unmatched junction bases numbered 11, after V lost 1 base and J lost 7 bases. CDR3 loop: CASSLRASGGLGEQYF. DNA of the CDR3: TGCGCCAGCAGCTTGCGGGCTAGCGGGGGCCTCGGGGAGCAGTACTTC.

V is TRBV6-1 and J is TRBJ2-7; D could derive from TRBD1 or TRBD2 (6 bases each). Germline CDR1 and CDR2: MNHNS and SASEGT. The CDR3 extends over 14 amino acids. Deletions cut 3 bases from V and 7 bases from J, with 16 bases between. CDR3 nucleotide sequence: TGTGCCAGCAGTGAGTTTACGGGGGCGGGGGAGCAGTACTTC. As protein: CASSEFTGAGEQYF.

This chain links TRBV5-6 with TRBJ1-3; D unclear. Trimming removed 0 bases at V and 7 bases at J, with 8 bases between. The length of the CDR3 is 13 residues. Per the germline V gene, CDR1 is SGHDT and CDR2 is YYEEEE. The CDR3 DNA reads TGTGCCAGCAGCTTGGACCCCAGCAACACCATATATTTT. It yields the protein CASSLDPSNTIYF. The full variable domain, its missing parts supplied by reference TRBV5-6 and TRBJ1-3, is DAGVTQSPTHLIKTRGQQVTLRCSPKSGHDTVSWYQQALGQGPQFIFQYYEEEERQRGNFPDRFSGHQFPNYSSELNVNALLLGDSALYLCASSLDPSNTIYFGEGSWLTVV.

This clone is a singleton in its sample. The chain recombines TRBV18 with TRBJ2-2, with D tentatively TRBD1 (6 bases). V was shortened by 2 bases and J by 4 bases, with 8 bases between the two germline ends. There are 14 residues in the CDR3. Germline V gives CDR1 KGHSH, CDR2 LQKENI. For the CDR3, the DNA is TGTGCCAGCTCACCAGTGACAGGCACCGGGGAGCTGTTTTTT. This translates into CASSPVTGTGELFF.

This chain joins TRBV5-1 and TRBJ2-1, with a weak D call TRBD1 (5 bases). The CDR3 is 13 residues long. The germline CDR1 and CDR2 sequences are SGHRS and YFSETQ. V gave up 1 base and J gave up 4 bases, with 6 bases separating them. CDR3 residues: CASSLQGYNEQFF. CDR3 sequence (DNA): TGCGCCAGCAGCTTGCAGGGTTACAATGAGCAGTTCTTC.

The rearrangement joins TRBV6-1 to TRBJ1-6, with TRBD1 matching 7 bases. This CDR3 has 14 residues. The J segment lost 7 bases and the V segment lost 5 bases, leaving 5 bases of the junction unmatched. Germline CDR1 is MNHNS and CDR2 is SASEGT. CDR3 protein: CASSLGTENSPLHF. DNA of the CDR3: TGTGCCAGCAGTTTGGGGACAGAAAATTCACCCCTCCACTTT.

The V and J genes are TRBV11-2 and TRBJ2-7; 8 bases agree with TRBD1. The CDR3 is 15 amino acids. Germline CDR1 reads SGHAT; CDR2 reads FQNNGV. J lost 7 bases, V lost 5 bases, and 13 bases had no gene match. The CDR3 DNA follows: TGTGCCAGCAGCGCCCGTAGGCAGGGGGCCTCGGAGCAGTACTTC. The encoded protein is CASSARRQGASEQYF.

The CDR3 sequence is CASSPRGTDFTEAFF. In nucleotides, the CDR3 is TGTGCCAGCAGCCCCCGGGGGACAGACTTCACTGAAGCTTTCTTT. V and J are TRBV7-9 and TRBJ1-1, with 7 nucleotides matching TRBD1. The CDR3 is made up of 15 amino acids. V lost 5 bases and J lost 4; bases outside the gene matches: 10. The germline V gene has CDR1 SEHNR and CDR2 FQNEAQ (reference sequence). Based on the CDR3 plus reference TRBV7-9 and TRBJ1-1, the full variable domain is DTGVSQNPRHKITKRGQNVTFRCDPISEHNRLYWYRQTLGQGPEFLTYFQNEAQLEKSRLLSDRFSAERPKGSFSTLEIQRTEQGDSAMYLCASSPRGTDFTEAFFGQGTRLTVV.

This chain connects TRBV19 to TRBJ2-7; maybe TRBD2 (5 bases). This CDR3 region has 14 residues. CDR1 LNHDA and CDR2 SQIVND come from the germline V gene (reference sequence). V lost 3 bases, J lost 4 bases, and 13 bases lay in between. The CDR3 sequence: CASSIIATGYEQYF. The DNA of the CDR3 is TGTGCCAGTAGTATTATCGCGACGGGGTACGAGCAGTACTTC.